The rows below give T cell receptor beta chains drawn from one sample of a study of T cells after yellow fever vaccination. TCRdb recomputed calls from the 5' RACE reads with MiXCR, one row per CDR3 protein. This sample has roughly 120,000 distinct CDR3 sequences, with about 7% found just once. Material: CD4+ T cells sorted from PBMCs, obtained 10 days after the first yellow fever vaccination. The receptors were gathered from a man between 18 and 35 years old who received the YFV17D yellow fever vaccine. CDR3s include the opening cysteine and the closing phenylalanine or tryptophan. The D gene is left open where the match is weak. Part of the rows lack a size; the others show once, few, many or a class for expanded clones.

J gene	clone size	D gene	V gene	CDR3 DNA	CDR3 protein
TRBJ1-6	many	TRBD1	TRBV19	TGTGCCACCAGGACAGGTTATAATTCACCCCTCCACTTT	CATRTGYNSPLHF
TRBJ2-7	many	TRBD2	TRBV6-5	TGTGCCAGCAGTTTCATCGCCGGGGGGGCCAACGAGCAGTACTTC	CASSFIAGGANEQYF
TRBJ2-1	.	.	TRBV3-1	TGTGCCAGCAGCCGCGTGTCAGTGGGTTATGAGCAGTTCTTC	CASSRVSVGYEQFF
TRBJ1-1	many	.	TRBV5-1	TGCGCCAGCACCAGGGCGGGACAGAACACTGAAGCTTTCTTT	CASTRAGQNTEAFF
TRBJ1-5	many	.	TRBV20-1	TGCAGTGCTGGGCGCCTCGGGACGCCACGCGACAATCAGCCCCAGCATTTT	CSAGRLGTPRDNQPQHF
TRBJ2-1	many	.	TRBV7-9	TGTGCCAGCAGGGGGGCGGGGCTAGCGGATTCCTACAATGAGCAGTTCTTC	CASRGAGLADSYNEQFF
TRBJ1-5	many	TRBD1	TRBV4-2	TGTGCCAGCAGCCAAGGGACAGGGGGTAACCAGCCCCAGCATTTT	CASSQGTGGNQPQHF
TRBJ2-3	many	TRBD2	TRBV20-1	TGCAGTGCTAGGCCTAGCGGGGGGTGGATAGATACGCAGTATTTT	CSARPSGGWIDTQYF
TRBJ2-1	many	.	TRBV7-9	TGTGCCAGCAGCTTACTGACGGTTACCTACAATGAGCAGTTCTTC	CASSLLTVTYNEQFF
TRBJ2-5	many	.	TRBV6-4	TGTGCCAGCAGTGACTCGGGGGGCTGCGGTGAGACCCAGTACTTC	CASSDSGGCGETQYF
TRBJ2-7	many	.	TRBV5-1	TGCGCCAGCAGCTTGACACCCCCCGCCTACGAGCAGTACTTC	CASSLTPPAYEQYF
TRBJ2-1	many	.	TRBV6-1	TGTGCCAGCAGTGAAGTTCTGGGAGGAGGTGAGCAGTTCTTC	CASSEVLGGGEQFF
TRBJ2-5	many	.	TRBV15	TGTGCCACCAGCAGAGACCCGGGGGTTCGGGAGACCCAGTACTTC	CATSRDPGVRETQYF
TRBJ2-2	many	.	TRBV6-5	TGTGCCAGCATCTCAGGCAGCAACACCGGGGAGCTGTTTTTT	CASISGSNTGELFF
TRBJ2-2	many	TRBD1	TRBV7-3	TGTGCCAGCAGCCAAACAGGGGCGCCCGGGGAGCTGTTTTTT	CASSQTGAPGELFF
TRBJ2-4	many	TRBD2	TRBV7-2	TGTGCCAGCAGCCTGACTAGCGGGGGCTCCAAAAACATTCAGTACTTC	CASSLTSGGSKNIQYF
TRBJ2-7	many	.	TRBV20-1	TGCAGTGCCAGCCGAGGGATCTACGAGCAGTACTTC	CSASRGIYEQYF
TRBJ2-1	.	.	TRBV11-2	TGTGCCAGCAGCCCCCTGGATGGGTACTCCTACAATGAGCAGTTCTTC	CASSPLDGYSYNEQFF
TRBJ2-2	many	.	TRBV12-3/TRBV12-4	TGTGCCAGCAGCCCTGAGAGGGGGGCCACCGGGGAGCTGTTTTTT	CASSPERGATGELFF
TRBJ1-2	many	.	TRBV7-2	TGTGCCAGCAGCTTATTTGAGGGCGGAGGCTACACCTTC	CASSLFEGGGYTF
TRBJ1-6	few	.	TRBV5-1	TGCGCCAGCAGCTTGGAAGCCCCGGATAATTCACCCCTCCACTTT	CASSLEAPDNSPLHF
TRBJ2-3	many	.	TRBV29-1	TGCAGCCTCATCTTTGCAGATACGCAGTATTTT	CSLIFADTQYF
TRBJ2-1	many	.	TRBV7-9	TGTGCCAGCAGCTTAACGGGGGATGAGCAGTTCTTC	CASSLTGDEQFF
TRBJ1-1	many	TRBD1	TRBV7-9	TGTGCCAGCACCGATGACAGGGGGGGCACTGAAGCTTTCTTT	CASTDDRGGTEAFF
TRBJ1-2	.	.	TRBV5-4	TGTGCCAGCAGCTTGTCTGGCGTCGGGAGGCTCTATGGCTACACCTTC	CASSLSGVGRLYGYTF
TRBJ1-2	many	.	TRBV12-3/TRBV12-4	TGTGCCAGCGGACTGAACTATGGCTACACCTTC	CASGLNYGYTF
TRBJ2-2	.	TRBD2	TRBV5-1	TGCGCCAGCAGCTTGGGACTAGCGGGGTACACCGGGGAGCTGTTTTTT	CASSLGLAGYTGELFF
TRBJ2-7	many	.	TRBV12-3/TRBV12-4	TGTGCCAGCAGTTTACGGTCAGGCGAGCAGTACTTC	CASSLRSGEQYF
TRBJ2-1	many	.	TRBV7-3	TGTGCCAGCAGCTTCATGCCAGGCTACAATGAGCAGTTCTTC	CASSFMPGYNEQFF
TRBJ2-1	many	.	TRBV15	TGTGCCACCAGCCCGAGGGCGGGACGGGTGGAAAATGAGCAGTTCTTC	CATSPRAGRVENEQFF
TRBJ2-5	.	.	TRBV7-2	TGTGCCAGCAGCTTAGAGGTTCGGGCCGAGACCCAGTACTTC	CASSLEVRAETQYF
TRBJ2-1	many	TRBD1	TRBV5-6	TGTGCCAGCAGCTTGCTAGGGGTTCGGGACAGGAATGAGCAGTTCTTC	CASSLLGVRDRNEQFF
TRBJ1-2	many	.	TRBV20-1	TGCAGTGCGAACGAAAACTATGGCTACACCTTC	CSANENYGYTF
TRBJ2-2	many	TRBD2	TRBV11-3	TGTGCCAGCCGAGCGGGGCCGAACACCGGGGAGCTGTTTTTT	CASRAGPNTGELFF
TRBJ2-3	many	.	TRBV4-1	TGCGCCAGCAGCCTAACCCCGGGGGCCGGCACAGATACGCAGTATTTT	CASSLTPGAGTDTQYF
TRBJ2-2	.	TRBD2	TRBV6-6	TGTGCCAGCAGCCCACCTCGGGGGGGGGGATCTGGGGAGCTGTTTTTT	CASSPPRGGGSGELFF
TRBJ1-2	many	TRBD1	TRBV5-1	TGCGCCAGCAGCCAGGGACAGATGAACTATGGCTACACCTTC	CASSQGQMNYGYTF
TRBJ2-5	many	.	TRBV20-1	TGCAGTGCTGACCAGGGGAGAGAGACCCAGTACTTC	CSADQGRETQYF
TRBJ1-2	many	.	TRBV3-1	TGTGCCAGCAGCCCCACCATGCCCGCTAACTATGGCTACACCTTC	CASSPTMPANYGYTF
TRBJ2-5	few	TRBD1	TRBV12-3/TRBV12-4	TGTGCCAGCAGTTTAGTGCACAGGACAGGGGCCCAAGAGACCCAGTACTTC	CASSLVHRTGAQETQYF
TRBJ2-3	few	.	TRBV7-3	TGTGCCAGCAGCTTAAACTCGATGCGAGATACGCAGTATTTT	CASSLNSMRDTQYF
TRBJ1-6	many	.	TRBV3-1	TGTGCCAGCAGCCCAACCAATCAGTCACCCCTCCACTTT	CASSPTNQSPLHF
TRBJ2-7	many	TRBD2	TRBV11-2	TGTGCCAGCAGCCACACCAGCGGGGGGGCCCCCTACGAGCAGTACTTC	CASSHTSGGAPYEQYF
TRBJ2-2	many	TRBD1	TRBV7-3	TGTGCCAGCAGCCGCCCCCGAGGACAGGGCACCGGGGAGCTGTTTTTT	CASSRPRGQGTGELFF
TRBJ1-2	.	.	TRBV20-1	TGCAGTGCTAGGTCCCGGGACACTACTTCTAACTATGGCTACACCTTC	CSARSRDTTSNYGYTF
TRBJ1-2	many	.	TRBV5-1	TGCGCCAGCAGCTTGGTCGCAGGGGACCCCCGATATAAGGGCTACACCTTC	CASSLVAGDPRYKGYTF
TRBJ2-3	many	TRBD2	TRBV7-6	TGTGCCAGCAGCTACGGGGGGGCCGGTACGCAGTATTTT	CASSYGGAGTQYF
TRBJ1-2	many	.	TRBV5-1	TGCGCCAGCAGCTTGGAAGTCAATTTTGGGAGTGGGAACTATGGCTACACCTTC	CASSLEVNFGSGNYGYTF
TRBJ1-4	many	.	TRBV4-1	TGCGCCAGCAGCCAAGCCGGGGACGAAAAACTGTTTTTT	CASSQAGDEKLFF
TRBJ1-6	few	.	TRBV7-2	TGTGCCAGCACGTGGACTGACTCTTATAATTCACCCCTCCACTTT	CASTWTDSYNSPLHF
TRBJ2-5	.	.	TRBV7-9	TGTGCCAGCAGTCATACAGGGTTTGGAGAGACCCAGTACTTC	CASSHTGFGETQYF
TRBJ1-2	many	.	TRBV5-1	TGCGCCAGCAGCTTGGACGTGGAGAACTATGGCTACACCTTC	CASSLDVENYGYTF
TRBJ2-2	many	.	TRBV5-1	TGCGCCAGCAGCTCCGGACCAGGAACTTATGCCGCGAACACCGGGGAGCTGTTTTTT	CASSSGPGTYAANTGELFF
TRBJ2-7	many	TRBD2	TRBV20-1	TGCAGTGGACAGACTAGCGGGGCTTCCTACGAGCAGTACTTC	CSGQTSGASYEQYF
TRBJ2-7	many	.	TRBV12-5	TGTGCTAGTGGTAAGGGGTTGGCCTACGAGCAGTACTTC	CASGKGLAYEQYF
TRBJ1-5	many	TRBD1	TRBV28	TGTGCCAGCAGTTTTTACCGGGACAGGGGTTCCAATCAGCCCCAGCATTTT	CASSFYRDRGSNQPQHF